These 32 T cell receptor beta chains came from one sample sequenced in a study of T cell clones after liver transplantation. The repertoire was sequenced with immunoSEQ multiplex PCR; TCRdb's copy has only in-frame clones and lacks some. This table holds more than 75,000 clones, over 80% found once. This specimen was CD4+ T cells from blood, taken roughly 3.5 years after liver transplant. Receptors originate from a human patient who received a liver transplant. Some T cells may arise from the graft donor.

This clone was counted once. CDR3 DNA sequence: TGTGCCAGCAGCTTAGATCATCCGGGGCTGGGGGCTGAAGCTTTCTTT. Protein: CASSLDHPGLGAEAFF. The chain has TRBV11-2 and TRBJ1-1, with D possibly TRBD1 on 5 matching bases. From germline, CDR1 is SGHAT and CDR2 FQNNGV. CDR3 length: 16 residues. Trimming took off 0 bases at V and 6 bases at J, with 17 bases between the two ends.

The rearrangement uses TRBV13 and TRBJ2-3, with D possibly being TRBD1 (7 bases). V gave up 3 bases and J gave up 2 bases, with 15 bases separating them. Germline loops: CDR1 PRHDT, CDR2 FYEKMQ (reference sequence). The length of the CDR3 is 16 residues. CDR3 DNA: TGTGCCAGCAGCTTTTCGACAGGGAGGACCACAGATACGCAGTATTTT. Encoded protein: CASSFSTGRTTDTQYF.

This chain connects TRBV5-1 to TRBJ2-3, with TRBD1 matching over 7 bases. This CDR3 has 14 amino acids. After removal of 4 bases from V and 1 base from J, the junction contained 3 bases not matched to a gene. CDR1 is SGHRS and CDR2 is YFSETQ in the germline V gene. CDR3 region: CASSPDRGTDTQYF. CDR3 DNA sequence: TGCGCCAGCAGCCCCGACAGGGGCACAGATACGCAGTATTTT.

The chain couples TRBV5-4 to TRBJ2-1; 8 bases fit TRBD2. CDR1 is SGHNT and CDR2 is YYREEE in the germline V gene (reference sequence). This CDR3 region has 16 residues. The V segment lost 3 bases and the J segment 0 bases; nucleotides outside the gene matches: 5. CDR3 in amino acids: CASSSRSGSSYNEQFF. CDR3 coding DNA: TGTGCCAGCAGCTCGAGAAGCGGGAGCTCCTACAATGAGCAGTTCTTC.

The CDR3: CASSRSPFTGTSGRYHEQFF. The CDR3 DNA follows: TGTGCCAGCAGCCGATCGCCCTTTACCGGGACTAGCGGGAGGTACCATGAGCAGTTCTTC. The rearrangement uses TRBV5-4 and TRBJ2-1; 15 bases agree with TRBD2. Trimming removed 4 bases from V and 8 bases from J; junction bases left unmatched: 19. Germline V gene sequence: CDR1 SGHNT, CDR2 YYREEE (reference sequence). This CDR3 has 20 amino acids. Supplemented by reference TRBV5-4 and TRBJ2-1, the full variable domain reads ETGVTQSPTHLIKTRGQQVTLRCSSQSGHNTVSWYQQALGQGPQFIFQYYREEENGRGNFPPRFSGLQFPNYSSELNVNALELDDSALYLCASSRSPFTGTSGRYHEQFFGPGTRLTVL.

This chain links TRBV5-1 with TRBJ2-1; TRBD2 aligns across 11 bases. Germline V gene sequence: CDR1 SGHRS, CDR2 YFSETQ. Losses at the gene ends were 4 bases for V and 6 bases for J; bases not matched to a gene: 6. CDR3 length: 15 residues. As DNA, the CDR3 is TGCGCCAGCAGCGTGACTAGCGGGGCCACCAATGAGCAGTTCTTC. Protein product: CASSVTSGATNEQFF.

The rearrangement links TRBV28 to TRBJ2-7; 7 bases agree with TRBD1. Germline loops: CDR1 MDHEN, CDR2 SYDVKM. J was trimmed by 4 bases and V by 6 bases; bases with no gene match: 9. CDR3 length equals 14 residues. The CDR3 coding sequence is TGTGCCAGCAGATCTGGACAGGCGACGTACGAGCAGTACTTC. Translation gives CASRSGQATYEQYF.

V gene TRBV11-2 combines with J gene TRBJ1-2, with a tentative D call TRBD1 (5 bases). The CDR3 sequence is 14 residues long. Looked up from germline, CDR1 is SGHAT and CDR2 is FQNNGV. V lost 4 bases to trimming and J lost 0 bases, with 9 bases between them. In DNA form, the CDR3 reads TGTGCCAGCAGCTACCAGACAGCTAACTATGGCTACACCTTC. This gives the protein CASSYQTANYGYTF. Together with reference TRBV11-2 and TRBJ1-2, the CDR3 gives the full variable domain: EAGVAQSPRYKIIEKRQSVAFWCNPISGHATLYWYQQILGQGPKLLIQFQNNGVVDDSQLPKDRFSAERLKGVDSTLKIQPAKLEDSAVYLCASSYQTANYGYTFGSGTRLTVV.

The chain couples TRBV6-6 to TRBJ1-1; the D is unclear. The CDR3 covers 11 residues. Per germline, CDR1 MNHNY and CDR2 SVGAGI (reference sequence). V was trimmed by 5 bases and J by 11 bases, leaving 12 bases between them. The CDR3 DNA is TGTGCCAGCAGTGACCGGTTCAACGCTTTCTTT. Translating gives CASSDRFNAFF.

The V and J genes are TRBV5-1 and TRBJ2-3; unclear D gene. This CDR3 has 14 amino acids. The V gene lost 4 bases and the J gene lost 0 bases, with 9 bases spanning the gap. Per germline, CDR1 SGHRS and CDR2 YFSETQ. Here the CDR3 DNA reads TGCGCCAGCAGCCTGACTGACAGCACAGATACGCAGTATTTT. As protein: CASSLTDSTDTQYF.

This clone was recorded only once. This chain uses TRBV28 with TRBJ2-1; 10 positions match TRBD2. Germline V CDR1 and CDR2: MDHEN, SYDVKM. The CDR3 is 14 residues long. Trimming took 10 bases from V and 9 from J; bases not matched to a gene: 12. CDR3: CANSRASGRAEQFF. In nucleotides, the CDR3 is TGTGCCAACTCACGGGCTAGCGGGAGAGCTGAGCAGTTCTTC.

The rearrangement uses TRBV28 and TRBJ2-7; 10 bases map to TRBD1. The V and J ends lost 2 bases and 4 bases, in that order; junction bases with no gene match: 23. The CDR3 is 21 amino acids. The germline gives CDR1 MDHEN, CDR2 SYDVKM. The CDR3 region is CASSLVPGQGFGPLGRYEQYF. The CDR3 bases are TGTGCCAGCAGTTTAGTACCGGGACAGGGGTTCGGTCCGCTTGGGCGATACGAGCAGTACTTC.

This chain's CDR3 is CANLGLAGYPINNEQFF. As DNA, the CDR3 is TGTGCCAACCTCGGACTAGCGGGATACCCAATTAACAATGAGCAGTTCTTC. The V call is TRBV25-1, the J call TRBJ2-1; 12 nucleotides match TRBD2. V shed 10 bases, J shed 5 bases, and the junction held 15 bases outside the gene matches. This CDR3 is built from 17 residues. Germline V gene lookup returns CDR1 MGHDK and CDR2 SYGVNS.

This rearrangement joins TRBV5-5 to TRBJ2-1; D is perhaps TRBD2 (5 bases). V lost 1 base to trimming and J lost 3 bases, with 11 bases between them. CDR3 length equals 15 residues. Germline CDR1 SGHKS, CDR2 YYEKEE (reference sequence). CDR3 loop: CASSLTDSYYNEQFF. The CDR3 DNA reads as TGTGCCAGCAGCTTGACGGACTCTTACTACAATGAGCAGTTCTTC.

The table lists this clone with a count of one. V usage is TRBV5-4 and J usage is TRBJ2-5; 12 bases align to TRBD2. This CDR3 has 18 amino acids. Trimming removed 4 bases from V and 2 bases from J; junction bases left unmatched: 12. Germline CDR1 is SGHNT and CDR2 is YYREEE (reference sequence). As DNA, the CDR3 is TGTGCCAGCAGCCCCGTAGTCCTAGCGGGAGGGACTCAAGAGACCCAGTACTTC. It is translated as CASSPVVLAGGTQETQYF.

The chain recombines TRBV6-5 with TRBJ2-3; D call uncertain. In germline, CDR1 is MNHEY, CDR2 SVGAGI. V gave up 5 bases and J gave up 0 bases, with 12 bases separating them. The CDR3 has 15 residues. CDR3 nucleotides: TGTGCCAGCAGTCCGTACCGTTCAAGCACAGATACGCAGTATTTT. It yields the protein CASSPYRSSTDTQYF.

This chain connects TRBV10-3 to TRBJ2-7; D may be TRBD1 (6 bases). The CDR3 has 18 amino acids. Germline CDR1 is ENHRY and CDR2 is SYGVKD. Trimming left V 0 bases short and J 0 bases short, with 18 bases between. The CDR3 DNA is TGTGCCATCAGTGAGTCGAATATGCCCGGGACAAGCTCCTACGAGCAGTACTTC. Residues: CAISESNMPGTSSYEQYF.

This clone was seen only once. The J gene is TRBJ1-1, the V gene TRBV18, with D perhaps matching TRBD1 (6 bases). This CDR3 comprises 14 residues. V shed 0 bases and J shed 4 bases, with 9 bases lying between them. CDR1 and CDR2 from the germline V gene are KGHSH and LQKENI. For the CDR3, the DNA is TGTGCCAGCTCACCACCGCTCAGGGGCACTGAAGCTTTCTTT. It translates to CASSPPLRGTEAFF.

This clone was seen a handful of times. The gene calls are TRBV30 and TRBJ1-1; no clear D gene. Trimming cost V 2 bases and J 12 bases, with 13 bases left between them. Looked up from germline, CDR1 is GTSNPN and CDR2 is SVGIG (reference sequence). The CDR3 is 11 amino acids. CDR3 loop: CAWSPPLVTFF. In nucleotides, the CDR3 is TGTGCCTGGAGTCCTCCCTTGGTAACTTTCTTT.

The gene calls are TRBV6-6 and TRBJ2-2; TRBD1 is a possible D gene (5 bases). The germline V gene has CDR1 MNHNY and CDR2 SVGAGI (reference sequence). The CDR3 totals 15 residues. Deletions cut 0 bases from V and 7 bases from J, with 12 bases between. The CDR3 DNA follows: TGTGCCAGCAGTTACTCGATTGCAGGGATCGGGGAGCTGTTTTTT. This sequence encodes CASSYSIAGIGELFF.

The genes are TRBV4-2 and TRBJ1-2; 7 bases map to TRBD1. This CDR3 has 16 amino acids. The V gene's germline CDR1 is LGHNA and CDR2 YNFKEQ. The J segment lost 7 bases and the V segment lost 4 bases, leaving 15 bases of the junction unmatched. In DNA, the CDR3 is TGTGCCAGCAGCCTTTTGACAGGGCGGGATGTTGGTGGCTACACCTTC. Amino acids: CASSLLTGRDVGGYTF.

This chain links TRBV11-2 with TRBJ2-1; tentative D call: TRBD2 (6 bases). This CDR3 spans 15 amino acids. The V end lost 0 bases, the J end lost 10 bases, and 16 bases lay between the germline ends. Germline V gene data show CDR1 as SGHAT and CDR2 as FQNNGV. The CDR3 is CASSLDLASAGEQFF. In DNA form, the CDR3 reads TGTGCCAGCAGCTTAGATCTGGCCAGCGCGGGGGAGCAGTTCTTC.

The chain has TRBV7-2 and TRBJ1-2; the D gene is possibly TRBD1 (6 bases). The germline gives CDR1 SGHTA, CDR2 FQGNSA. Trimming took 7 bases from V and 0 from J, leaving 18 bases between them. The CDR3 loop spans 16 amino acids. The DNA of the CDR3 is TGTGCCAGCACCGTAGGAGGGGGGAGCTCTAACTATGGCTACACCTTC. As protein: CASTVGGGSSNYGYTF.

The chain couples TRBV19 to TRBJ2-2, with D possibly matching TRBD1 (5 bases). The CDR3 consists of 17 residues. Germline lookup yields CDR1 LNHDA and CDR2 SQIVND (reference sequence). Trimming took 6 bases from V and 5 from J, leaving 22 bases between them. The chain's CDR3 is CASSPWTMAGKTGELFF. The CDR3 nucleotides read TGTGCCAGTAGCCCATGGACGATGGCAGGGAAAACCGGGGAGCTGTTTTTT.

This chain links TRBV28 with TRBJ1-5; the match to TRBD1 covers 12 bases. The CDR3 is 16 amino acids. Germline CDR1 and CDR2: MDHEN and SYDVKM. V was clipped by 10 bases and J by 1 base; unmatched bases: 8. The CDR3 DNA reads TGTGCCATCATGGGACAGGGGGCTAGGAGCAATCAGCCCCAGCATTTT. The encoded protein is CAIMGQGARSNQPQHF.

This sequence joins TRBV2 and TRBJ2-4; TRBD2 might be the D (5 bases). V lost 6 bases and J lost 0, with 15 bases in between. CDR1 is SNHLY and CDR2 is FYNNEI in the germline V gene. This CDR3 contains 16 residues. The CDR3 DNA reads TGTGCCAGCAGGGATAGCGTTCTTTTAGCCAAAAACATTCAGTACTTC. This translates into CASRDSVLLAKNIQYF.

The CDR3 DNA is TGTGCCAGTAGTCGTGATACAGGGGGCAACACTGAAGCTTTCTTT. Translation gives CASSRDTGGNTEAFF. The V gene is TRBV19, the J gene TRBJ1-1; 9 bases are a match to TRBD1. Germline assignment: CDR1 LNHDA and CDR2 SQIVND (reference sequence). The CDR3 covers 15 residues. The V segment lost 5 bases and the J segment 2 bases; nucleotides outside the gene matches: 6.

This clone was picked up one time. The CDR3, as DNA: TGTGCCAGCAGCAGGGAGATAGTAGCCAAAAACATTCAGTACTTC. Amino acids: CASSREIVAKNIQYF. The V call is TRBV11-2, the J call TRBJ2-4; a possible D gene is TRBD2 (5 bases). The V and J ends lost 5 bases and 0 bases respectively, with 11 bases between them. Looked up from germline, CDR1 is SGHAT and CDR2 is FQNNGV. This CDR3 has 15 amino acids.

This sequence joins TRBV28 and TRBJ1-2, with 10 nucleotides matching TRBD1. CDR3 length: 15 amino acids. Trimming cost V 5 bases and J 4 bases; bases outside gene matches: 7. Germline-derived CDR1 and CDR2 are MDHEN and SYDVKM. The CDR3 loop is CASSEPGQGSYGYTF. CDR3 nucleotides: TGTGCCAGCAGTGAACCGGGACAGGGGTCCTATGGCTACACCTTC.

As to this clone: An end of the junction differs from the germline gene, which may be a read error. The V and J genes are TRBV5-8 and TRBJ2-3, with 7 bases that match TRBD1. Germline CDR1 is SGHTS and CDR2 is YDEGEE. The CDR3 covers 15 residues. The CDR3 DNA reads as TGTGCCAGCAGCTCCCGGGACAGTAGCACAGATACGCGGTATTTT. Encoded protein: CASSSRDSSTDTRYF.

V is TRBV5-1 and J is TRBJ2-3; D may correspond to TRBD1 or TRBD2 (5 bases each). CDR1 SGHRS and CDR2 YFSETQ come from the germline V gene. The length of the CDR3 is 15 residues. The ends were cut back, 0 bases at V and 3 bases at J, with 11 bases in the middle. CDR3 loop: CASSLGGYQTDTQYF. CDR3 in DNA: TGCGCCAGCAGCTTGGGGGGGTACCAAACAGATACGCAGTATTTT.

The V call is TRBV18, the J call TRBJ1-3; 9 bases fit TRBD1. J was trimmed by 0 bases and V by 5 bases; bases with no gene match: 8. CDR1 KGHSH and CDR2 LQKENI come from the germline V gene. The CDR3 has 17 residues. CDR3 coding DNA: TGTGCCAGCTCAGGACTTGGGACAGGGAACTCTGGAAACACCATATATTTT. As protein: CASSGLGTGNSGNTIYF.